Listed below are T cell receptor beta chains from one sample, sequenced in a study of blood T cell repertoires in COVID-19. This table comes from immunoSEQ multiplex PCR, and its TCRdb copy is limited to in-frame clones, with some not included. The data contain around 200,000 clones, about 83% of them seen just once; the ten biggest clones take up roughly 2.8%. The sample taken for sequencing was peripheral blood. The receptor set was obtained from a man aged 50-59 years with active or convalescent COVID-19. CDR3s include the opening cysteine and the closing phenylalanine or tryptophan. The D gene is left open where the match is weak. Size is omitted from some rows. Given values are once, few, many or a class for expanded clones.

TRBD2 TRBJ2-3 TRBV20-1 . TGCAGTGCCAGTGGGGCGGGGGGATACACAGATACGCAGTATTTT CSASGAGGYTDTQYF
TRBD2 TRBJ2-1 TRBV10-3 . TGTGCCACGCACGCGGAGGTAGAGCGGGGGAATGAGCAGTTCTTC CATHAEVERGNEQFF
TRBD1 TRBJ2-5 TRBV5-6 . TGTGCCAGCAGCCTGCGGGTGGACAGGGTCCAAGAGACCCAGTACTTC CASSLRVDRVQETQYF
. TRBJ1-2 TRBV27 . TGTGCCAGCAGTTTCTTCAGGGGCCGCCCCTATGGCTACACCTTC CASSFFRGRPYGYTF
TRBD2 TRBJ2-1 TRBV28 . TGTGCCAGCATCGGACGGGGACTAGGTACGATAGAGCAGTTCTTC CASIGRGLGTIEQFF
TRBD1 TRBJ2-2 TRBV6-4 . TGTGCCAGCAGTGACTCGGACAGGGGTCTCGACACCGGGGAGCTGTTTTTT CASSDSDRGLDTGELFF
. TRBJ1-1 TRBV30 . TGTGCCTCAAGTAGATTCCTCGGGGGAGTGGGTGAAGCTTTCTTT CASSRFLGGVGEAFF
. TRBJ1-2 TRBV9 . TGTGCCAGCAGCGACGGGATTAACTATGGCTACACCTTC CASSDGINYGYTF
TRBD2 TRBJ2-5 TRBV2 . TGTGCCAGCAGTCTCGGCCAGCGGGGGGGGGTAACCCAGTACTTC CASSLGQRGGVTQYF
. TRBJ1-1 TRBV12-5 few TGTGCTAAACGCCTCCGGGGGAAAGTGAACACTGAAGCTTTCTTT CAKRLRGKVNTEAFF
. TRBJ1-5 TRBV7-9 . TGTGCCAGCAGCCCGGGAAGGGAGAATCAGCCCCAGCATTTT CASSPGRENQPQHF
. TRBJ1-2 TRBV4-3 . TGCGCCAGCAGCTACTCCGGGACAAGCTATGGCTACACCTTC CASSYSGTSYGYTF
TRBD2 TRBJ2-3 TRBV28 . TGTGCCACCCTAGGACTAGCTGGGATCTCAGATACGCAGTATTTT CATLGLAGISDTQYF
. TRBJ1-2 TRBV18 . TGTGCCAGCTCACCCAGGGATCAGGGCTACACCTTC CASSPRDQGYTF
. TRBJ1-3 TRBV5-1 . TGCGCCAGCAGCCCGGACCCGGGGGTGGTGCGAAACACCATATATTTT CASSPDPGVVRNTIYF
TRBD1 TRBJ1-4 TRBV3-1/TRBV3-2 . TGTGCCAGCAGCCAAGATCTTGCAGGGGGCGGGGGTGAAAAACTGTTTTTT CASSQDLAGGGGEKLFF
. TRBJ1-3 TRBV21-1 . TGTGCCAGCAGCAATCAGGGGGCCTACTCTGGAAACACCATATATTTT CASSNQGAYSGNTIYF
TRBD2 TRBJ2-1 TRBV11-2 . TGTGCCAGCAGCCGCGGGACTAGCAGAGTTGAGCAGTTCTTC CASSRGTSRVEQFF
TRBD1 TRBJ1-2 TRBV19 . TGTGCCAGTAGTACAGGGGGTTATCGCTATGGCTACACCTTC CASSTGGYRYGYTF
TRBD1 TRBJ2-7 TRBV10-2 . TGCGCCAGCAGTGAGTCGGGGACAGGGACCTCCTACGAGCAGTACTTC CASSESGTGTSYEQYF
. TRBJ2-2 TRBV6-5 . TGTGCCAGCAGTTACAAACCCTACAGCACCGGGGAGCTGTTTTTT CASSYKPYSTGELFF
TRBD2 TRBJ2-1 TRBV3-1/TRBV3-2 few TGTGCCAGCAGCCTAGGGACTAAGTCTTGGTTCTTC CASSLGTKSWFF
TRBD1 TRBJ1-2 TRBV5-5 . TGTGCCAGCGCCCAAGACAGGGGGCATGGCTACACCTTC CASAQDRGHGYTF
. TRBJ2-1 TRBV9 . TGTGCCAGCAGCGCCGGGTTTCGAGGTTTCTCCTACAATGAGCAGTTCTTC CASSAGFRGFSYNEQFF
. TRBJ1-3 TRBV18 once TGTGCCAGCTCTCCTGAACGGTCGTCTGGAAACACCATATATTTT CASSPERSSGNTIYF
TRBD2 TRBJ2-6 TRBV7-2 many TGTGCCAGCAGCTTGGGACTAGCGGGAGCTGGGGCCAACGTCCTGACTTTC CASSLGLAGAGANVLTF
TRBD1 TRBJ2-1 TRBV18 . TGTGCCAGCTCACCTCCGGGACAGGTGGATGAGCAGTTCTTC CASSPPGQVDEQFF
TRBD1 TRBJ1-6 TRBV2 once TGTGCCAGCATTTCCGGGACAGCCACTAATTCACCCCTCCACTTT CASISGTATNSPLHF
TRBD1 TRBJ2-1 TRBV19 . TGTGCCAGTATTGGGACAGGGGTTGAGCAGTTCTTC CASIGTGVEQFF